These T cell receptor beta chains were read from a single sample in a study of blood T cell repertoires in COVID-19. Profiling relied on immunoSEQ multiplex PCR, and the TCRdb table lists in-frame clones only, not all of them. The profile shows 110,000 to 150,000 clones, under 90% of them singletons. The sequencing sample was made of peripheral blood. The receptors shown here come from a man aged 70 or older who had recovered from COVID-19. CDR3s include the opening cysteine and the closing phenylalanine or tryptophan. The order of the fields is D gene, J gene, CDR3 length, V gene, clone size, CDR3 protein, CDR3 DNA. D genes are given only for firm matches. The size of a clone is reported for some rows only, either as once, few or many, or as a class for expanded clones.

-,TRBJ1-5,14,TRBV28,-,CASTVLRGNQPQHF,TGTGCCAGCACGGTTCTCCGTGGTAATCAGCCCCAGCATTTT
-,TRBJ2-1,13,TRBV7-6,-,CASSFEGPDEQFF,TGTGCCAGCAGCTTCGAGGGCCCTGATGAGCAGTTCTTC
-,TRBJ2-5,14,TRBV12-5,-,CASGLGTGQETQYF,TGTGCTAGTGGTTTGGGAACAGGGCAAGAGACCCAGTACTTC
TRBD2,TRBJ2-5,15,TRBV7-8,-,CASSRTSGNQETQYF,TGTGCCAGCAGTCGGACTAGCGGGAACCAAGAGACCCAGTACTTC
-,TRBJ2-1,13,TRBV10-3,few,CAISEPSYNEQFF,TGTGCCATCAGTGAGCCTTCCTACAATGAGCAGTTCTTC
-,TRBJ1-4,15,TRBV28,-,CASSFQDSHNEKLFF,TGTGCCAGCAGTTTTCAGGACAGTCATAATGAAAAACTGTTTTTT
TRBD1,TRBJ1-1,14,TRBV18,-,CASSRTGVDTEAFF,TGTGCCAGCTCCAGGACAGGGGTAGACACTGAAGCTTTCTTT
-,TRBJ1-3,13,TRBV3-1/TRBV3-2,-,CASSQARRNTIYF,TGTGCCAGCAGCCAAGCCAGGAGAAACACCATATATTTT
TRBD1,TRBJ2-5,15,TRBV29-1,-,CSVEGQDREQETQYF,TGCAGCGTTGAAGGACAGGACAGGGAACAAGAGACCCAGTACTTC
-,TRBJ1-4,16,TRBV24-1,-,CATSDMNRDYNEKLFF,TGTGCCACCAGTGACATGAACAGGGACTATAATGAAAAACTGTTTTTT
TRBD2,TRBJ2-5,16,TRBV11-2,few,CASSPTGLAGRETQYF,TGTGCCAGCAGCCCGACCGGACTAGCGGGAAGAGAGACCCAGTACTTC
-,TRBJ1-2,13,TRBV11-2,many,CASSWGGNYGYTF,TGTGCCAGCAGCTGGGGGGGCAACTATGGCTACACCTTC
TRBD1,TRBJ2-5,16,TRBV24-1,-,CATRAKEGTGVETQYF,TGTGCCACCAGGGCCAAGGAAGGGACAGGGGTCGAGACCCAGTACTTC
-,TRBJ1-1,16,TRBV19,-,CASSTPYSAMNTEAFF,TGTGCCAGTAGTACCCCTTACAGTGCGATGAACACTGAAGCTTTCTTT
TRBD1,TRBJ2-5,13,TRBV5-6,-,CASSRTGLETQYF,TGTGCCAGCAGCCGGACAGGGTTGGAGACCCAGTACTTC
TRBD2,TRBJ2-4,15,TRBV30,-,CAGAELAGRGGIQYF,TGTGCGGGAGCCGAGCTAGCGGGACGTGGTGGCATTCAGTACTTC
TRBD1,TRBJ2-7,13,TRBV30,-,CASDRTGLYEQYF,TGTGCCTCCGACCGGACAGGGTTGTACGAGCAGTACTTC
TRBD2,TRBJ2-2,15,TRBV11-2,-,CASSLNSGRPGSLFF,TGTGCCAGCAGTTTAAATAGCGGGAGGCCTGGTTCTCTGTTTTTT
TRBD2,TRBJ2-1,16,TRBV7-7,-,CASSPDGAGGYNEQFF,TGTGCCAGCAGCCCGGACGGAGCGGGAGGGTACAATGAGCAGTTCTTC
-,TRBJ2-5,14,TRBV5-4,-,CASSFGQLGETQYF,TGTGCCAGCAGCTTTGGACAGTTGGGGGAGACCCAGTACTTC
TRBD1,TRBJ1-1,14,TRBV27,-,CASSSGTVITEAFF,TGTGCCAGCAGTTCCGGGACAGTTATCACTGAAGCTTTCTTT
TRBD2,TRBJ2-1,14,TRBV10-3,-,CAISGGSGVGEQFF,TGTGCCATCAGTGGTGGTAGCGGGGTGGGTGAGCAGTTCTTC
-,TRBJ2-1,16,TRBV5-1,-,CASSRFGSGGTDEQFF,TGCGCCAGCTCCCGCTTCGGCTCAGGGGGGACGGATGAGCAGTTCTTC
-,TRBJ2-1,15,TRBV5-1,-,CASSLAGAPYNEQFF,TGCGCCAGCAGCTTGGCAGGGGCTCCCTACAATGAGCAGTTCTTC
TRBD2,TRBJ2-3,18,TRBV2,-,CASSEDLVGTSGTDTQYF,TGTGCCAGCAGTGAAGATTTAGTCGGGACTAGCGGCACAGATACGCAGTATTTT
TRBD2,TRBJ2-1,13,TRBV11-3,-,CASSLGGTIEQFF,TGTGCCAGCAGCTTAGGCGGGACTATTGAGCAGTTCTTC
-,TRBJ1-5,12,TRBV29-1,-,CSAGQSNQPQHF,TGCAGCGCCGGACAGTCGAATCAGCCCCAGCATTTT
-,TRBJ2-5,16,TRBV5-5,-,CASSLGWTVNTETQYF,TGTGCCAGCAGCTTGGGATGGACAGTAAACACGGAGACCCAGTACTTC
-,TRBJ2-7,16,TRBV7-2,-,CASSPDGGTASYEQYF,TGTGCCAGCAGCCCCGATGGGGGGACTGCATCCTACGAGCAGTACTTC
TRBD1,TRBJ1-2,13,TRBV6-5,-,CASGGQPDRGYTF,TGTGCCAGCGGGGGACAGCCCGACCGTGGCTACACCTTC
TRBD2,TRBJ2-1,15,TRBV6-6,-,CASSYPGTTSSEQFF,TGTGCCAGCAGTTACCCCGGGACTACCTCTAGTGAGCAGTTCTTC
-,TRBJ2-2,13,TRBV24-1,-,CATRGGDTGELFF,TGTGCCACGAGAGGGGGGGACACCGGGGAGCTGTTTTTT
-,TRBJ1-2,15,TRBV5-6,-,CASSLAGGGWYGYTF,TGTGCCAGCAGCTTGGCCGGGGGTGGTTGGTATGGCTACACCTTC
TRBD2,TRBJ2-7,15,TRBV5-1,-,CASSLGAGGSSGQYF,TGCGCCAGCAGCTTGGGAGCGGGAGGTTCTTCGGGTCAGTACTTC
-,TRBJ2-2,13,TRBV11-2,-,CASSFPGTGELFF,TGTGCCAGCAGCTTCCCGGGGACCGGGGAGCTGTTTTTT
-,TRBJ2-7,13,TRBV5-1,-,CASSWDTNYEQYF,TGCGCCAGCAGCTGGGACACAAACTACGAGCAGTACTTC
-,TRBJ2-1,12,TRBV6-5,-,CASAGSKNEQFF,TGTGCCAGCGCAGGGTCTAAAAATGAGCAGTTCTTC
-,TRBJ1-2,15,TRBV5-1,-,CASSLINPGGYGYTF,TGCGCCAGCAGCTTGATCAACCCGGGTGGCTATGGCTACACCTTC
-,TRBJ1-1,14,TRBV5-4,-,CASSFHGGGTEAFF,TGTGCCAGCAGCTTTCACGGCGGCGGCACTGAAGCTTTCTTT
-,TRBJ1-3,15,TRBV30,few,CAWSVRRGSGNTIYF,TGTGCCTGGAGTGTACGTCGGGGTTCTGGAAACACCATATATTTT
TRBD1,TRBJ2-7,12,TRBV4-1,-,CASSQAGGEQYF,TGCGCCAGCAGCCAAGCAGGGGGCGAGCAGTACTTC
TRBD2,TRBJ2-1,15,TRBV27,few,CASSPLAGGPNEQFF,TGTGCCAGCAGTCCTCTAGCGGGAGGGCCCAATGAGCAGTTCTTC
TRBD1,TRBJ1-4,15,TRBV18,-,CASSPPTGGNEKLFF,TGTGCCAGCTCACCACCAACAGGGGGAAATGAAAAACTGTTTTTT
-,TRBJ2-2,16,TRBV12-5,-,CASAPRAGVSTGELFF,TGTGCTAGTGCCCCGAGGGCTGGCGTAAGTACCGGGGAGCTGTTTTTT
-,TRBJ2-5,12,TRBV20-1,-,CSASERPETQYF,TGCAGTGCTAGTGAGAGGCCAGAGACCCAGTACTTC
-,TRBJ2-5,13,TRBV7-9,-,CASSLANGRAQYF,TGTGCCAGCAGCTTAGCAAACGGGCGGGCCCAGTACTTC
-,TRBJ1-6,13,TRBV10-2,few,CASSDRENSPLHF,TGCGCCAGCAGTGACAGGGAAAATTCACCCCTCCACTTT
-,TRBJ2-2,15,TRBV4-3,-,CASSQDDGNGWELFF,TGCGCCAGCAGCCAAGATGACGGGAACGGGTGGGAGCTGTTTTTT
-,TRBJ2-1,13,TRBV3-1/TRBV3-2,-,CASSRDFNNEQFF,TGTGCCAGCAGCCGGGACTTTAACAATGAGCAGTTCTTC
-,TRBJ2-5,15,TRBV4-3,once,CASSRTRRAQETQYF,TGCGCCAGCAGCCGGACCAGGAGGGCCCAAGAGACCCAGTACTTC
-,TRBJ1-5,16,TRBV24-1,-,CATSDLPVRAIQPQHF,TGTGCCACCAGTGATTTGCCCGTGAGGGCGATTCAGCCCCAGCATTTT
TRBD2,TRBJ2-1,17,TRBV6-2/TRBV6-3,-,CASSFSGRAASYNEQFF,TGTGCCAGCAGTTTCAGCGGGAGGGCCGCGTCCTACAATGAGCAGTTCTTC
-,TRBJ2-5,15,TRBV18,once,CASSPVWAEGETQYF,TGTGCCAGCTCACCAGTTTGGGCAGAGGGAGAGACCCAGTACTTC
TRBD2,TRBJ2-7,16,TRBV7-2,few,CASSLVTSGSLHEQYF,TGTGCCAGCAGCTTAGTAACTAGCGGGAGTCTCCACGAGCAGTACTTC
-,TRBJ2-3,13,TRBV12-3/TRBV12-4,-,CASSLLAKDTQYF,TGTGCCAGCAGTTTACTAGCGAAAGATACGCAGTATTTT